This TCR beta chain was captured in a study of response to subunit inactivated influenza vaccine. Study-level points and caveats: The authors put forward the suggestion that each seasonal influenza vaccination may bring in only a limited number of new T cells.

TCRdb passed the RT-PCR reads through MiXCR, listing each CDR3 protein once. The sample shows about 800,000 distinct CDR3 sequences, around 20% of them seen only once. This clonotype was observed a few times. Its antigen is unidentified. CDR3 size: 16 residues. Per germline, CDR1 SGHRS and CDR2 YFSETQ. J lost 4 bases, V lost 4 bases, and 12 bases had no gene match. The sample in question was PBMCs from blood, obtained 4 to 6 days after vaccination. The chain links TRBV5-1 to TRBJ2-7; 9 nucleotides align to TRBD1. This sequence was found in a man between 50 and 59 years old who received an inactivated influenza vaccine. The CDR3 reads CASSPSTGGIGYEQYF. CDR3 DNA: TGCGCCAGCAGCCCGTCAACAGGGGGCATCGGATACGAGCAGTACTTC.